The 15 T cell receptor beta chains given below trace back to one sample, sequenced in a study of control samples from healthy donors and cancer patients. Sequencing was performed with immunoSEQ multiplex PCR; in TCRdb, only in-frame clones are kept and a portion is missing. The data contain over 100,000 clones, 90% of them singletons. The material sequenced was blood. The receptors here all came from a human donor in good health. The donor label of this sample is uncertain.

The chain employs TRBV18 and TRBJ2-1; 7 bases line up with TRBD1. The CDR3 contains 15 residues. Germline V gene lookup returns CDR1 KGHSH and CDR2 LQKENI. The junction had 5 bases not matched to a gene; V was cut back by 2 bases and J by 4 bases. CDR3 in DNA: TGTGCCAGCTCACCAAGGGACAGTGGTTACAATGAGCAGTTCTTC. Its translation is CASSPRDSGYNEQFF.

J is TRBJ1-2 and V is TRBV9; unclear D gene. Germline-derived CDR1 and CDR2 are SGDLS and YYNGEE. Between the trimmed V and J ends, which lost 3 bases and 0 bases, there was a span of 6 bases. The CDR3 totals 13 residues. DNA for the CDR3: TGTGCCAGCAGCGCGGGATCTAACTATGGCTACACCTTC. Residues: CASSAGSNYGYTF.

This chain joins TRBV7-9 and TRBJ1-2, with a weak D call TRBD1 (6 bases). Per the germline V gene, CDR1 is SEHNR and CDR2 is FQNEAQ (reference sequence). Trimming left V 4 bases short and J 5 bases short, with 17 bases between. CDR3 length: 15 residues. The CDR3: CASSSQGGGIYGYTF. For the CDR3, the DNA is TGTGCCAGCAGCTCCCAGGGAGGGGGGATATATGGCTACACCTTC.

CDR3 in DNA: TGTGCCACCAGCAGCCCGGGCCCAAGCGGAAACACCATATATTTT. Its translation: CATSSPGPSGNTIYF. The rearrangement uses TRBV15 and TRBJ1-3, with no clear D. Trimming stripped 3 bases from V and 4 bases from J, with 13 bases between. Germline V gene lookup returns CDR1 LNHNV and CDR2 YYDKDF (reference sequence). The CDR3 runs 15 residues.

The V and J genes are TRBV5-1 and TRBJ2-3; a weak D match, TRBD2 (7 bases). This CDR3 is built from 17 residues. CDR1 and CDR2 from the germline V gene are SGHRS and YFSETQ. Trimming removed 5 bases from V and 0 bases from J, with 19 bases in between. The CDR3 loop is CASSQRGAGDSTDTQYF. The CDR3 DNA reads as TGCGCCAGCAGTCAACGGGGGGCGGGGGACAGCACAGATACGCAGTATTTT.

The chain links TRBV10-3 to TRBJ2-7; 7 positions match TRBD1. V lost 4 bases and J lost 6; bases outside the gene matches: 3. Germline CDR1 is ENHRY and CDR2 is SYGVKD. The CDR3 spans 12 residues. CDR3 in amino acids: CAISGNRGEQYV. CDR3 in DNA: TGTGCCATCAGTGGGAACAGGGGCGAGCAGTACGTC.

The V call is TRBV5-6, the J call TRBJ2-1; D tentatively reads TRBD1 or TRBD2 (5 bases each). Between the trimmed V and J ends, which lost 0 bases and 9 bases, there was a span of 10 bases. Germline lookup yields CDR1 SGHDT and CDR2 YYEEEE. This CDR3 region has 13 residues. This CDR3 reads CASSLVGTTEQFF. CDR3 DNA sequence: TGTGCCAGCAGCTTGGTAGGGACCACTGAGCAGTTCTTC.

This clone was found once. The chain recombines TRBV30 with TRBJ2-2; TRBD1 is a possible D gene (5 bases). The germline V gene has CDR1 GTSNPN and CDR2 SVGIG (reference sequence). Deletions cut 4 bases from V and 1 base from J, with 13 bases between. This CDR3 has 15 residues. The CDR3 DNA is TGTGCCTGGACAGGGCTTGCCCTGAACACCGGGGAGCTGTTTTTT. It translates to CAWTGLALNTGELFF. Based on the CDR3 plus reference TRBV30 and TRBJ2-2, the full variable domain is SQTIHQWPATLVQPVGSPLSLECTVEGTSNPNLYWYRQAAGRGLQLLFYSVGIGQISSEVPQNLSASRPQDRQFILSSKKLLLSDSGFYLCAWTGLALNTGELFFGEGSRLTVL.

The V and J genes are TRBV21-1 and TRBJ2-5; the DNA was not compared with TRBD1, the D call given in the table. TRBV21-1 is given as a pseudogene. The CDR3 is 16 amino acids. In DNA form, the CDR3 reads TGTGCCAGCAGCGCCCGACAGGGGCGAACTCAAGAGACCCAGTACTTC. This gives the protein CASSARQGRTQETQYF.

The V call is TRBV30, the J call TRBJ1-3; D ambiguous. The V end lost 2 bases, the J end lost 0 bases, and 5 bases lay between the germline ends. Germline V lookup: CDR1 GTSNPN, CDR2 SVGIG (reference sequence). The CDR3 has 13 amino acids. The CDR3 region is CAWSSNSGNTIYF. CDR3 DNA: TGTGCCTGGAGTAGCAACTCTGGAAACACCATATATTTT.

CDR3 sequence (DNA): TGTGCCAGCAGCTTAGGGGTGGGGACAACGACTGAAGCTTTCTTT. Protein: CASSLGVGTTTEAFF. The rearrangement links TRBV7-2 to TRBJ1-1; tentative D call: TRBD1 (6 bases). V lost 1 base and J lost 5, with 14 bases in between. The CDR3 covers 15 residues. The germline V gene has CDR1 SGHTA and CDR2 FQGNSA.

The V and J genes are TRBV6-5 and TRBJ2-1; possibly TRBD2 for D (6 bases). Germline V lookup: CDR1 MNHEY, CDR2 SVGAGI. The length of the CDR3 is 15 residues. The ends were cut back, 4 bases at V and 6 bases at J, with 16 bases in the middle. CDR3 DNA sequence: TGTGCCAGCAGTTCGCCCGGGACTTCTCTCAATGAGCAGTTCTTC. This translates into CASSSPGTSLNEQFF.

Of note for this clone: The same CDR3 also results from other DNA sequences found in this sample. The CDR3 sequence is CASSYASKRTNYEQYF. Here the CDR3 DNA reads TGTGCCAGCAGCTACGCTTCGAAAAGGACAAACTACGAGCAGTACTTC. This chain connects TRBV6-6 to TRBJ2-7; TRBD1 is a possible D gene (5 bases). Germline CDR1 reads MNHNY; CDR2 reads SVGAGI (reference sequence). The CDR3 length is 16 residues. Trimming cost V 6 bases and J 3 bases, with 21 bases left between them.

V and J are TRBV28 and TRBJ1-2; D is unclear. Germline V gene sequence: CDR1 MDHEN, CDR2 SYDVKM. CDR3 length equals 12 residues. Trimming shortened V by 5 bases and J by 2 bases, and 6 bases separated the two germline ends. The CDR3 DNA reads TGTGCCAGCAGTGACAACAACTATGGCTACACCTTC. This codes for CASSDNNYGYTF.

V and J are TRBV18 and TRBJ1-3; D remains unclear. V was shortened by 4 bases and J by 4 bases, with 14 bases between the two germline ends. The CDR3 is 15 residues long. Germline V CDR1 and CDR2: KGHSH, LQKENI. CDR3 protein: CASSLQDSSGNTIYF. The CDR3, as DNA: TGTGCCAGCTCACTCCAGGATTCGTCCGGAAACACCATATATTTT.